The 4 T cell receptor beta chains reported below all come from one sample, sequenced in a study of blood T cell repertoires in COVID-19. Repertoires were generated with immunoSEQ multiplex PCR, while TCRdb's copy carries only in-frame clones and drops some. Of roughly 60,000 clones listed, 92% are singletons. Sequences were obtained from peripheral blood. These receptors were obtained from a human donor in a cohort sampled during active COVID-19.

The chain uses TRBV3-1 (or the pseudogene TRBV3-2) and TRBJ2-3; D is perhaps TRBD1 (5 bases). The CDR3 runs to 16 residues. Germline V gene data show CDR1 as LGHDT and CDR2 as YNNKEL (reference sequence). V was clipped by 0 bases and J by 2 bases, with 12 bases between them. The CDR3 sequence is CASSQDGSRVTDTQYF. CDR3 nucleotides: TGTGCCAGCAGCCAAGATGGTTCCAGGGTCACAGATACGCAGTATTTT.

This clone was detected once. Other DNA sequences in the same sample also yield this CDR3. The CDR3 bases are TGTGCCAGCAGCTTAGGTCAGGACTACAATGAGCAGTTCTTC. This translates into CASSLGQDYNEQFF. The chain recombines TRBV7-3 with TRBJ2-1; D remains unclear. The CDR3 consists of 14 residues. The V gene's germline CDR1 is SGHTA and CDR2 FQGTGA. V was clipped by 2 bases and J by 3 bases, with 8 bases between them.

The chain employs TRBV18 and TRBJ2-7; maybe TRBD1 (6 bases). There are 16 residues in the CDR3. Trimming cost V 3 bases and J 2 bases, with 17 bases left between them. Germline CDR1 reads KGHSH; CDR2 reads LQKENI. The CDR3 coding sequence is TGTGCCAGCTCACCGTTTACAGGGCGAGGAACCTACGAGCAGTACTTC. Residues: CASSPFTGRGTYEQYF.

V usage is TRBV7-2 and J usage is TRBJ1-3; TRBD1 is a possible D gene (6 bases). V gave up 5 bases and J gave up 1 base, with 15 bases separating them. Germline V gene sequence: CDR1 SGHTA, CDR2 FQGNSA. CDR3 length: 16 residues. DNA for the CDR3: TGTGCCAGCAGCCCCCGGGGGGGGCTATCTGGAAACACCATATATTTT. It is translated as CASSPRGGLSGNTIYF. Together with reference TRBV7-2 and TRBJ1-3, the CDR3 gives the full variable domain: GAGVSQSPSNKVTEKGKDVELRCDPISGHTALYWYRQSLGQGLEFLIYFQGNSAPDKSGLPSDRFSAERTGGSVSTLTIQRTQQEDSAVYLCASSPRGGLSGNTIYFGEGSWLTVV.